Listed below are T cell receptor beta chains from one sample, sequenced in a study of beta chain features in type 1 diabetes. The protocol was immunoSEQ multiplex PCR, while the TCRdb copy is restricted to in-frame clones and leaves out a portion. This table holds 110,000 or so clones, less than 40% found once. The sequenced material came from stem cell memory CD4+ T cells from blood. All receptors come from a woman aged 18-29 years in good health. The CDR3 runs from the conserved cysteine through the conserved F or W. Each record gives: D gene, V gene, CDR3 protein. D genes are given only for firm matches.

TRBD1,TRBV12-5,CASGLVLRGLNTEAFF
-,TRBV5-6,CASSLGSSTDTQYF
TRBD1,TRBV5-4,CASSRDRGTDTQYF
TRBD1,TRBV30,CAWDQGQGSFGDEQFF
TRBD2,TRBV7-2,CASSFGLAGLTDTQYF
-,TRBV28,CASSLSIGANTQETQYF
-,TRBV19,CASRAPGANAKNIQYF
-,TRBV30,CACHRVNQPQHF
-,TRBV29-1,CSMGSRDYGYTF
TRBD2,TRBV4-2,CASSQGSAAGVAGELFF
-,TRBV5-1,CASSLVSTLQLERVYF
TRBD1,TRBV18,CASSPQAAGGAGNTEAFF
-,TRBV27,CASSLLVAWTGELFF
-,TRBV6-5,CASSYSPSVGQYF
TRBD1,TRBV29-1,CSVVSGTGVRHEQFF
TRBD2,TRBV7-9,CASRLARLADNEQFF
TRBD2,TRBV5-5,CASSASGSMNEQFF
TRBD1,TRBV4-1,CASSQAGTGSGANVLTF
TRBD2,TRBV27,CASSSRTSGRHNEQFF
TRBD1,TRBV7-9,CASSQQGAPTETQYF
-,TRBV28,CASSSFHRDFSYNEQFF
-,TRBV2,CASVTLVQTEAFF
-,TRBV29-1,CSVRDQGNQPQHF
-,TRBV6-1,CASQLALSGANVLTF
TRBD1,TRBV5-1,CASRNAGTVTYEQYF
TRBD1,TRBV5-1,CASSPGTGVYEQYF